A selection of T cell receptor beta chains follows, all from one sample in a study of cytomegalovirus exposure and HLA in healthy donors. The table came from immunoSEQ multiplex PCR; TCRdb's copy has only in-frame clones and leaves some out. The sample records around 120,000 clones, approximately 68% being singletons. The material sequenced was PBMCs. These receptors were taken from a man aged 30 to 39 in good health and CMV-seropositive. CDR3s include the opening cysteine and the closing phenylalanine or tryptophan. Fields, in order: clone size, J gene, V gene, CDR3 protein. Size tells how often a clone was seen (once, few, many) or the class of an expanded clone, and some rows leave it out.

NA,TRBJ2-1,TRBV11-2,CASSLAAQRRFSYNEQFF
few,TRBJ2-7,TRBV5-1,CASSLGGARSYEQYF
NA,TRBJ2-5,TRBV7-2,CASSLGRPGETTQYF
NA,TRBJ1-2,TRBV6-5,CASRTPPTLEYGYTF
NA,TRBJ1-2,TRBV5-8,CASSLEGRRGGYTF
NA,TRBJ2-5,TRBV7-3,CASSPGGGMETQYF
few,TRBJ2-7,TRBV6-6,CASSPGQGVNEQYF
NA,TRBJ1-2,TRBV5-1,CASSGGTGRDYGYTF
once,TRBJ1-2,TRBV18,CASTGLTGGLDGYTF
NA,TRBJ2-7,TRBV5-8,CASSLRIGTVRYVQYF
NA,TRBJ2-7,TRBV15,CATSRGQQGTYEQYF
NA,TRBJ2-1,TRBV29-1,CSVDRYNEQFF
NA,TRBJ2-1,TRBV4-2,CASSHPGTSGRSEQFF
NA,TRBJ1-4,TRBV5-1,CASSLGGAGTGTEKLFF
NA,TRBJ2-1,TRBV13,CASSFQGFPNEQFF
NA,TRBJ2-3,TRBV18,CASSPPSLSTQYF
few,TRBJ2-7,TRBV7-9,CASSLIGTGMCEQYF
NA,TRBJ2-1,TRBV10-3,CAISESSSRAYNEQFF
NA,TRBJ1-2,TRBV6-5,CASSYSSRIYGYTF
NA,TRBJ1-5,TRBV10-3,CAIQGSQPQHF
NA,TRBJ2-1,TRBV25-1,CASSEFRRTDYNEQFF
NA,TRBJ2-5,TRBV18,CASSPGTGSRETQYF
NA,TRBJ1-1,TRBV7-2,CASSLEVSRGHTEAFF
NA,TRBJ2-5,TRBV13,CASSLGLVQETQYF
once,TRBJ2-1,TRBV7-9,CASSFGLKGKSYNEQFF